This entry lists 21 T cell receptor beta chains sequenced from one sample in a study of blood T cell repertoires in COVID-19. This table comes from immunoSEQ multiplex PCR, and its TCRdb copy is limited to in-frame clones, with some not included. The table includes some 230,000 clones, almost 85% detected once. The sample comprised PBMCs or T cells enriched from blood (not recorded which). The source of these receptors is a man in his forties who had recovered from COVID-19.

The CDR3 DNA follows: TGTGCCAGCAGCTTAGGGCGGGGACAGGGAACCTACGAGCAGTACTTC. It is translated as CASSLGRGQGTYEQYF. This rearrangement joins TRBV7-9 to TRBJ2-7; 9 bases map to TRBD1. The V segment lost 1 base and the J segment 2 bases; nucleotides outside the gene matches: 6. The CDR3 totals 16 residues. Looked up from germline, CDR1 is SEHNR and CDR2 is FQNEAQ (reference sequence).

The chain couples TRBV5-1 to TRBJ1-1; maybe TRBD1 (6 bases). Per germline, CDR1 SGHRS and CDR2 YFSETQ. V lost 3 bases to trimming and J lost 4 bases, with 13 bases between them. The CDR3 runs 14 residues. The CDR3 nucleotides read TGCGCCAGCAGCTACGGGGGGGCTACCACTGAAGCTTTCTTT. It encodes CASSYGGATTEAFF.

In this sample, this clone turned up once. The gene calls are TRBV19 and TRBJ2-1, with 7 nucleotides matching TRBD1. Germline CDR1 and CDR2: LNHDA and SQIVND (reference sequence). With V trimmed by 4 bases and J by 5 bases, 8 bases remained unmatched. There are 15 residues in the CDR3. CDR3 bases: TGTGCCAGTAGTACCGAACAGGGGATAGACAATGAGCAGTTCTTC. Protein product: CASSTEQGIDNEQFF. Full variable domain (outside the CDR3, taken from reference TRBV19 and TRBJ2-1): DGGITQSPKYLFRKEGQNVTLSCEQNLNHDAMYWYRQDPGQGLRLIYYSQIVNDFQKGDIAEGYSVSREKKESFPLTVTSAQKNPTAFYLCASSTEQGIDNEQFFGPGTRLTVL.

The chain employs TRBV28 and TRBJ1-3; 7 nucleotides match TRBD1. CDR3 length equals 15 residues. V dropped 2 bases and J dropped 5; count of bases not matched to a gene: 6. The germline CDR1 and CDR2 sequences are MDHEN and SYDVKM. The CDR3 nucleotides are TGTGCCAGCAGTTTAGGAGGGACAGTCCGAAACACCATATATTTT. It codes for CASSLGGTVRNTIYF. The entire variable domain, with the rest obtained from reference TRBV28 and TRBJ1-3, is as follows: DVKVTQSSRYLVKRTGEKVFLECVQDMDHENMFWYRQDPGLGLRLIYFSYDVKMKEKGDIPEGYSVSREKKERFSLILESASTNQTSMYLCASSLGGTVRNTIYFGEGSWLTVV.

The DNA for the CDR3 is TGCGCCAGCAGCCTGACCGGAACAGGGGCCTCTGGAAACACCATATATTTT. Protein sequence: CASSLTGTGASGNTIYF. The genes are TRBV4-3 and TRBJ1-3; 7 bases fit TRBD1. J gave up 0 bases and V 4 bases, and 9 bases lay outside the gene matches. Germline V gene data show CDR1 as LGHNA and CDR2 as YSLEER. The CDR3 is made up of 17 amino acids.

The chain joins TRBV4-1 to TRBJ1-1; D remains unclear. In germline, CDR1 is MGHRA, CDR2 YSYEKL. Trimming removed 6 bases from V and 1 base from J, with 15 bases in between. The CDR3 sequence is 15 residues long. The CDR3 loop reads CASRAPGVRNTEAFF. The CDR3 nucleotides are TGCGCCAGCAGGGCCCCCGGGGTGAGGAACACTGAAGCTTTCTTT.

About this clone itself: The sample carries other DNA sequences with the same CDR3. The rearrangement uses TRBV29-1 and TRBJ2-3; 9 positions agree with TRBD2. J was trimmed by 1 base and V by 3 bases; bases with no gene match: 2. This CDR3 spans 14 amino acids. The germline V gene has CDR1 SQVTM and CDR2 ANQGSEA. The CDR3 bases are TGCAGCGTTGATGGCGGGGGGGGCACAGATACGCAGTATTTT. Translation gives CSVDGGGGTDTQYF.

The chain uses TRBV5-1 and TRBJ1-1; perhaps TRBD1 as D (5 bases). CDR3 length equals 14 residues. V was trimmed by 4 bases and J by 2 bases, leaving 12 bases between them. Per the germline V gene, CDR1 is SGHRS and CDR2 is YFSETQ. CDR3 protein: CASSRDSSNTEAFF. The CDR3 coding sequence is TGCGCCAGCAGCCGTGACAGTTCCAACACTGAAGCTTTCTTT. Variable domain in full (rest from reference TRBV5-1 and TRBJ1-1): KAGVTQTPRYLIKTRGQQVTLSCSPISGHRSVSWYQQTPGQGLQFLFEYFSETQRNKGNFPGRFSGRQFSNSRSEMNVSTLELGDSALYLCASSRDSSNTEAFFGQGTRLTVV.

The chain is built from TRBV30 and TRBJ1-1, with D uncertain. Deletions cut 0 bases from V and 6 bases from J, with 8 bases between. CDR1 and CDR2 from the germline V gene are GTSNPN and SVGIG (reference sequence). This CDR3 region has 12 residues. Written as DNA, the CDR3 is TGTGCCTGGAGTGTACAGAGAGCTGAAGCTTTCTTT. Translation gives CAWSVQRAEAFF. Variable domain in full (rest from reference TRBV30 and TRBJ1-1): SQTIHQWPATLVQPVGSPLSLECTVEGTSNPNLYWYRQAAGRGLQLLFYSVGIGQISSEVPQNLSASRPQDRQFILSSKKLLLSDSGFYLCAWSVQRAEAFFGQGTRLTVV.

The chain employs TRBV9 and TRBJ2-7; D may be TRBD1 (6 bases). Germline CDR1 and CDR2: SGDLS and YYNGEE. V gave up 3 bases and J gave up 0 bases, with 13 bases separating them. The CDR3 spans 15 residues. CDR3 bases: TGTGCCAGCAGCGAACGCCCGACAGGCTCCTACGAGCAGTACTTC. Translating gives CASSERPTGSYEQYF. Based on the CDR3 plus reference TRBV9 and TRBJ2-7, the full variable domain is DSGVTQTPKHLITATGQRVTLRCSPRSGDLSVYWYQQSLDQGLQFLIQYYNGEERAKGNILERFSAQQFPDLHSELNLSSLELGDSALYFCASSERPTGSYEQYFGPGTRLTVT.

J is TRBJ2-7 and V is TRBV24-1; 8 nucleotides align to TRBD2. This CDR3 has 15 residues. V was pared by 4 bases and J by 8 bases, with 12 bases of the junction left unmatched. Germline-derived CDR1 and CDR2 are KGHDR and SFDVKD. The CDR3 sequence: CATSDSGILAAKQYF. In nucleotides, the CDR3 is TGTGCCACCAGTGACTCTGGGATACTAGCGGCGAAGCAGTACTTC.

This clone appeared once. V usage is TRBV5-1 and J usage is TRBJ2-1; weak D call: TRBD1 (5 bases). The CDR3 is made up of 14 amino acids. V shed 7 bases and J shed 7 bases, with 18 bases lying between them. Germline V lookup: CDR1 SGHRS, CDR2 YFSETQ. CDR3 coding DNA: TGCGCCAGCCAAACCGACAGCCTTACAAATGAGCAGTTCTTC. Its protein product is CASQTDSLTNEQFF.

V gene TRBV6-1 combines with J gene TRBJ2-7, with 8 bases aligning to TRBD2. The germline V gene has CDR1 MNHNS and CDR2 SASEGT. The V gene end was trimmed by 0 bases and the J gene end by 3 bases; junction bases not matched to a gene: 4. The CDR3 totals 15 residues. CDR3 coding DNA: TGTGCCAGCAGTGAAGCTAGCGGGGCAGTCTACGAGCAGTACTTC. It codes for CASSEASGAVYEQYF.

This clone has only one observation. CDR3 residues: CATSNKQGADEQFF. Here the CDR3 DNA reads TGTGCCACCAGTAATAAACAGGGGGCTGATGAGCAGTTCTTC. This sequence joins TRBV24-1 and TRBJ2-1; 9 bases are shared with TRBD1. V shed 6 bases, J shed 8 bases, and the junction held 7 bases outside the gene matches. From germline, CDR1 is KGHDR and CDR2 SFDVKD. This CDR3 region has 14 residues.

The chain combines TRBV10-3 with TRBJ2-7, with D unclear. This CDR3 is built from 12 residues. Germline V gives CDR1 ENHRY, CDR2 SYGVKD. V shed 5 bases and J shed 2 bases, with 7 bases lying between them. This chain's CDR3 is CAISKSAYEQYF. CDR3 in DNA: TGTGCCATCAGTAAATCGGCCTACGAGCAGTACTTC.

The chain uses TRBV4-2 and TRBJ1-2; no reliable D call. V dropped 1 base and J dropped 7 bases, with 16 bases sitting between them. CDR1 LGHNA and CDR2 YNFKEQ come from the germline V gene. The CDR3 extends over 15 amino acids. The CDR3 loop reads CASSQVGEESGGYTF. The DNA of the CDR3 is TGTGCCAGCAGCCAAGTCGGGGAGGAATCGGGTGGCTACACCTTC.

This chain uses TRBV28 with TRBJ2-1, with D possibly being TRBD1 (6 bases). The CDR3 has 13 amino acids. Germline V lookup: CDR1 MDHEN, CDR2 SYDVKM. Trimming cost V 4 bases and J 6 bases, with 10 bases left between them. The CDR3 spells CASSSGAPNEQFF. For the CDR3, the DNA is TGTGCCAGCAGTTCAGGGGCCCCCAATGAGCAGTTCTTC.

The chain carries TRBV9 and TRBJ1-3, with D maybe TRBD1 (6 bases). V was clipped by 0 bases and J by 2 bases, with 6 bases between them. Per germline, CDR1 SGDLS and CDR2 YYNGEE. The CDR3 extends over 14 amino acids. The DNA for the CDR3 is TGTGCCAGCAGCGTAGGGGGGCCTGGAAACACCATATATTTT. Its protein is CASSVGGPGNTIYF.

The CDR3 DNA is TGTGCCACTGCGTGGACACGAAATTCACCCCTCCACTTT. Amino acids: CATAWTRNSPLHF. The chain couples TRBV28 to TRBJ1-6, with D perhaps matching TRBD1 (5 bases). This CDR3 has 13 residues. Germline CDR1 is MDHEN and CDR2 is SYDVKM. Trimming pared 10 bases from V and 7 bases from J, leaving 14 bases between.

The V gene is TRBV7-7, the J gene TRBJ2-3, with TRBD2 matching 11 bases. The V segment lost 5 bases and the J segment 1 base; nucleotides outside the gene matches: 5. The CDR3 consists of 16 residues. In germline, CDR1 is SSHAT, CDR2 FNYEAQ (reference sequence). Written as DNA, the CDR3 is TGTGCCAGCAGCACCGGACTAGCGGGCCGCACAGATACGCAGTATTTT. Encoded protein: CASSTGLAGRTDTQYF.

The chain employs TRBV13 and TRBJ1-2, with a tentative D call TRBD1 (6 bases). The CDR3 is 11 amino acids. The V and J ends lost 4 bases and 10 bases respectively, with 10 bases between them. The V gene's germline CDR1 is PRHDT and CDR2 FYEKMQ (reference sequence). This CDR3 reads CASSWQGTYTF. The DNA of the CDR3 is TGTGCCAGCAGCTGGCAGGGGACCTACACCTTC.